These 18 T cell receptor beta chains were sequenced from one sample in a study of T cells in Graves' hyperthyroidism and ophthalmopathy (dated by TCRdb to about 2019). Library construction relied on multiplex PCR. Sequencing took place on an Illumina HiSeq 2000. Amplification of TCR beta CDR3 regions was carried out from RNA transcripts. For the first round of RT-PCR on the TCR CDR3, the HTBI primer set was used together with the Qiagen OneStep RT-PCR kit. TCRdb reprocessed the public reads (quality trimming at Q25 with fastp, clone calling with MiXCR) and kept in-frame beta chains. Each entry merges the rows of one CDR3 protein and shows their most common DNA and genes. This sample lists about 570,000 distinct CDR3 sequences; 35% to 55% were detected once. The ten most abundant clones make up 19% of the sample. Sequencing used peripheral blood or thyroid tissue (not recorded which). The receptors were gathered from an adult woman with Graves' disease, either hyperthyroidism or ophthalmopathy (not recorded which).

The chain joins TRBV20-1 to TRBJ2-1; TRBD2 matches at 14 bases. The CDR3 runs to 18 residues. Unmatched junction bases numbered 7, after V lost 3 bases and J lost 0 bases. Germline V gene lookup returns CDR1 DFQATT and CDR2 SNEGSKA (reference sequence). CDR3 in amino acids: CSARGLAGEGSSYNEQFF. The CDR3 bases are TGCAGTGCTAGGGGACTAGCGGGAGAGGGGAGCTCCTACAATGAGCAGTTCTTC.

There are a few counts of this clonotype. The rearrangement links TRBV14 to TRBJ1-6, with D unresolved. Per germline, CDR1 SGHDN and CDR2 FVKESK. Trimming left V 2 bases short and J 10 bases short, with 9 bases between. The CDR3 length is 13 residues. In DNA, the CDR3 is TGTGCCAGCAGCCAAAGCGACGGGTCACCCCTCCACTTT. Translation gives CASSQSDGSPLHF.

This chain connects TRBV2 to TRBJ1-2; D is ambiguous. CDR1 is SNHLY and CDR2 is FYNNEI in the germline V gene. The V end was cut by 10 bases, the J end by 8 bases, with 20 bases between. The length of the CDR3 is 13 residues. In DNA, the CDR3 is TGTGCCACACTAGCGGGTGATACCGGGGGCTACACCTTC. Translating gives CATLAGDTGGYTF.

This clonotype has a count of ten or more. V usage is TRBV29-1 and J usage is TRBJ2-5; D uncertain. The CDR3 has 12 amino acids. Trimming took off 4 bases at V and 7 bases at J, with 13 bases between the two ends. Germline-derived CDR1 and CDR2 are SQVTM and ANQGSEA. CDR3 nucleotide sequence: TGCAGCGTTGGTCCCGAATTGGGGACCCAGTACTTC. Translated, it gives CSVGPELGTQYF.

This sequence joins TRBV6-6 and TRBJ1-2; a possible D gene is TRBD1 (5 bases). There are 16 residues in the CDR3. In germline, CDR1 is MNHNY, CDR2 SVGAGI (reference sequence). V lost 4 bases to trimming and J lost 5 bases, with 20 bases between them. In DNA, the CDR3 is TGTGCCAGCAGTTCAGCGACAGAAGGCGGTCATTATGGCTACACCTTC. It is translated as CASSSATEGGHYGYTF.

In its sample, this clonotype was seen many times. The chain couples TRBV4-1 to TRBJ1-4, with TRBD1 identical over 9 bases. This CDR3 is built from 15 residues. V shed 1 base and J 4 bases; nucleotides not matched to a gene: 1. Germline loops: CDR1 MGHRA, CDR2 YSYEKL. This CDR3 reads CASSQADRGNEKLFF. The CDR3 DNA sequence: TGCGCCAGCAGCCAAGCGGACAGGGGTAATGAAAAACTGTTTTTT.

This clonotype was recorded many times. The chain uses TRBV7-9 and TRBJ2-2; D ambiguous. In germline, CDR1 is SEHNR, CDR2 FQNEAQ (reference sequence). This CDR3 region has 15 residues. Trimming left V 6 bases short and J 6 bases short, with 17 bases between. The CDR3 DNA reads TGTGCCAGCAGGGCCTATACGTCCGCCGCCGGGGAGCTGTTTTTT. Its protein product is CASRAYTSAAGELFF.

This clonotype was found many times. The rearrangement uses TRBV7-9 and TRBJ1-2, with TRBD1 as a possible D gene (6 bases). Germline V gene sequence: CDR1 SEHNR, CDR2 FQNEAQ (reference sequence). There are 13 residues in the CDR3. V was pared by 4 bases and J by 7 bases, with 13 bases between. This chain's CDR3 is CASSSPQGTGYTF. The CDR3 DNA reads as TGTGCCAGCAGCTCCCCGCAGGGGACTGGCTACACCTTC.

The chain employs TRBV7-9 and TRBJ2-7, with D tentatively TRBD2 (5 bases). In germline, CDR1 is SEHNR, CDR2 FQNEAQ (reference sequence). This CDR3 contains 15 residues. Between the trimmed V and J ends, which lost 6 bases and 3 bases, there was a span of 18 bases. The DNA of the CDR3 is TGTGCCAGCAGTGCTAGGGCCGGGATCCTCTACGAGCAGTACTTC. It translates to CASSARAGILYEQYF.

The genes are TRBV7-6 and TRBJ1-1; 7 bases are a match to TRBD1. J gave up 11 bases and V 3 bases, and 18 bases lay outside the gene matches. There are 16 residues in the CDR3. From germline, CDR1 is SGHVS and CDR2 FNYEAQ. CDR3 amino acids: CASSLDGTEVNTGAFF. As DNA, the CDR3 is TGTGCCAGCAGCTTGGATGGGACAGAAGTGAACACTGGGGCTTTCTTT.

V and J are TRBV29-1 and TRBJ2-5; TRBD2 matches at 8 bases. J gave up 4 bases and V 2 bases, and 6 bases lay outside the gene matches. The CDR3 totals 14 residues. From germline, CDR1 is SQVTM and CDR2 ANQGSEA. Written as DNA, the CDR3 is TGCAGCGTTGAACTGACCGCGGGAGGAGAGACCCAGTACTTC. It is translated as CSVELTAGGETQYF. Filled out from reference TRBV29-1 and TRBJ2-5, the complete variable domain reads SAVISQKPSRDICQRGTSLTIQCQVDSQVTMMFWYRQQPGQSLTLIATANQGSEATYESGFVIDKFPISRPNLTFSTLTVSNMSPEDSSIYLCSVELTAGGETQYFGPGTRLLVL.

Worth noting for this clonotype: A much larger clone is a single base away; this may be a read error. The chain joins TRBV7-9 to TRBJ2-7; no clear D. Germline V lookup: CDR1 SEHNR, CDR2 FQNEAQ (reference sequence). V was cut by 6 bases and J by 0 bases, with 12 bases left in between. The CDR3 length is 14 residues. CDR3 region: CASSQAFDSYEQYF. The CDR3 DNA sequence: TGTGCCAGCAGTCAAGCCTTTGACTCCTACGAGCAGTACTTC.

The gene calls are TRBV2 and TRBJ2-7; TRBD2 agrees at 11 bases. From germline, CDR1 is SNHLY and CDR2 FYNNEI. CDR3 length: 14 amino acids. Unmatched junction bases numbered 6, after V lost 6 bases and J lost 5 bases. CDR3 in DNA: TGTGCCAGCAGGGTTGGACTAGCGGGCAACGAGCAGTACTTC. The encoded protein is CASRVGLAGNEQYF.

CDR3 coding DNA: TGTGCCACTCTGCTAGACAGGAACACTGAAGCTTTCTTT. This translates into CATLLDRNTEAFF. The rearrangement links TRBV7-8 to TRBJ1-1, with a weak D call TRBD1 (5 bases). Deletions cut 10 bases from V and 1 base from J, with 13 bases between. Germline-derived CDR1 and CDR2 are SGHVS and FQNEAQ. The CDR3 runs to 13 residues.

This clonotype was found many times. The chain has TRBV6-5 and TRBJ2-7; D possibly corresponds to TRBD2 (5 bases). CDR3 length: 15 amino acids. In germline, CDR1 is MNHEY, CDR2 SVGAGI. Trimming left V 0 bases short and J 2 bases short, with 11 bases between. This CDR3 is CASSYSERVPYEQYF. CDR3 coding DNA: TGTGCCAGCAGTTACTCGGAGAGGGTACCCTACGAGCAGTACTTC.

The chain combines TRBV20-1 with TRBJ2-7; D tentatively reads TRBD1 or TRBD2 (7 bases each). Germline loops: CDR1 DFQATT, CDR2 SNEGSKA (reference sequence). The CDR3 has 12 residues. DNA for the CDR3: TGCAGCGGGGGGACAGCATCCTACGAGCAGTACTTC. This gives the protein CSGGTASYEQYF.

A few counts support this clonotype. Here the CDR3 DNA reads TGTGCCAGCAGCGTAGGTACAGCCATTAATCAGCCCCAGCATTTT. Its translation: CASSVGTAINQPQHF. The chain employs TRBV9 and TRBJ1-5, with D unclear. Germline CDR1 and CDR2: SGDLS and YYNGEE. The CDR3 contains 15 residues. The V gene lost 0 bases and the J gene lost 4 bases, with 11 bases spanning the gap.

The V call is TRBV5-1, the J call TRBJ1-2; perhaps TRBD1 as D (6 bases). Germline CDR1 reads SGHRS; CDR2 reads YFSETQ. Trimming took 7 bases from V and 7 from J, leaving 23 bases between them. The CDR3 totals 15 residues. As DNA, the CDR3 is TGCGCCAGCCGGTTTCCGACGAGGACAGTCCGTGGCTACACCTTC. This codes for CASRFPTRTVRGYTF.